The clone carrying this T cell receptor beta chain was observed a few times. The sample comes from a study of chronic HIV infection and antiretroviral therapy. MiXCR was run by TCRdb on the 5' RACE reads, yielding one entry per CDR3 protein. Found here are 40,000 to 60,000 distinct CDR3 sequences, over 15% of them singletons; the top ten hold approximately 2.5%. The CDR3 has 15 amino acids. Germline V gene lookup returns CDR1 MNHEY and CDR2 SVGAGI. V was trimmed by 0 bases and J by 7 bases, leaving 15 bases between them. The TCR sequence derives from an adult who had HIV and had not received antiretroviral therapy, or was an uninfected healthy control (not recorded which). The rearrangement links TRBV6-5 to TRBJ1-1; D call uncertain. The sequencing sample was made of peripheral blood. CDR3 amino acids: CASSYSRLGSHEAFF. Written as DNA, the CDR3 is TGTGCCAGCAGTTACTCGCGATTGGGAAGCCATGAAGCTTTCTTT.